The sequence of this T cell receptor beta chain was determined in a study of blood T cells in healthy people across ages (dated by TCRdb to between 2014 and 2017). For the study in its entirety: In model experiments, roughly one uniquely barcoded TCR beta cDNA molecule per two T cells was captured by template switching. To track age-related changes in TCR beta repertoire diversity, the study relied on deep sequencing normalized with unique cDNA molecular identifiers. Donors were grouped into four age groups: young (average 16 years), middle-aged (roughly 37), aged (around 66) and long-lived (just over 80). Donors of different ages were randomly distributed across sequencing lanes to avoid experimental bias. For two donors (one aged 18 to 30 and one aged 80 or older), the study analyzed two additional independent replicas of 1 million unique cDNA reads from the same blood draw. Overall study outcomes, separate from this receptor: The percentage of naive T cells measured by flow cytometry correlated strongly with observed TCR beta diversity. Estimates of total diversity from one million sequenced T cells were regarded as lower bounds and underestimates. Conclusive comparison of naive and antigen-experienced compartments was prevented by the profiling of bulk unsorted PBMCs. Observed TCR beta diversity per million T cells fell roughly linearly with age, and a significant reduction was already apparent by age around 44. Compared with the aged group, the long-lived group had more naive CD4+ T cells, fewer expanded clones and increased TCR diversity, suggesting age selection. Because the CMV infection status of the donors was unknown, age-related changes in expanded clonotypes may potentially have been confounded.

Taken from the germline V gene, the CDR1 and CDR2 loops are SQVTM and ANQGSEA. There are 12 amino acids in the CDR3, from cysteine to phenylalanine inclusive. The CDR3 DNA has 36 bases and is translated from base 1. Relative to germline, V is missing 6 bases and J is missing 8 bases, with 6 bases of the junction outside any gene match. The donors were roughly 39 Caucasian individuals from Russia, aged roughly 6 to 100 years, who were systemically healthy. Around 9.9 milliliters of peripheral blood were collected from each donor into EDTA-treated Vacutainer tubes. Ficoll-Paque density-gradient centrifugation was used to isolate PBMCs, with at least 7 million per sample. Total RNA, at least 6 micrograms per sample, was extracted from PBMCs with Trizol reagent. The percentages of naive CD45RAhigh/CD27high T cells were determined by flow cytometry on a PBMC aliquot from every donor. Libraries were made using 5' RACE. A second PCR of about 6 to 11 cycles was performed with a sample-barcoded 5' primer and a J-beta primer mix. A template-switch 5' adaptor carrying 12 random nucleotides introduced a unique molecular identifier onto each TCR beta cDNA molecule. Each sample yielded at least 2.5 million CDR3-containing paired-end reads. First-strand cDNA was synthesized from all RNA with the Mint cDNA synthesis kit, primed by a TRBC-specific oligonucleotide. All cDNA was treated with uracil-DNA glycosylase and then went through a first 18-cycle PCR with the universal primers M1SS and BC2_uni_R. The original methods were these. Normalization of each sample was performed by random selection of 1 million high-quality reads, each carrying a distinct molecular identifier. Reads with shared molecular identifiers were discarded instead of being binned into consensus sequences. MiTCR, run with a Q25 quality threshold and the strictest error-elimination algorithm, handled CDR3 identification, clonotype clustering and error correction. Lower-bound total TCR beta diversity was estimated with a nonparametric unseen species model using Euler transformation. TCRdb trimmed the raw reads at Q25, called clones with MiXCR and kept productive beta chains. One record per CDR3 amino acid sequence lists the most common genes and DNA. The V and J calls and clone size come from TCRdb's table, not from the authors' own analysis. The sample records 1.5 million to 2 million distinct CDR3 sequences, more than 35% of which are singletons. Under 30% of the sample goes to the ten largest clones.

This clonotype was recorded many times. The antigen it binds to is not known. The input lacks base qualities; no much larger clone sits a single base away. The receptor chain draws on TRBV29-1 and TRBJ1-2; TRBD1 matches 10 bases in the middle. Sequencing input: blood. The origin of this receptor is a human donor in good health. CDR3 reads: CSVDRGPWGYTF. The DNA sequence is as follows: TGCAGCGTCGACAGGGGGCCGTGGGGCTACACCTTC.